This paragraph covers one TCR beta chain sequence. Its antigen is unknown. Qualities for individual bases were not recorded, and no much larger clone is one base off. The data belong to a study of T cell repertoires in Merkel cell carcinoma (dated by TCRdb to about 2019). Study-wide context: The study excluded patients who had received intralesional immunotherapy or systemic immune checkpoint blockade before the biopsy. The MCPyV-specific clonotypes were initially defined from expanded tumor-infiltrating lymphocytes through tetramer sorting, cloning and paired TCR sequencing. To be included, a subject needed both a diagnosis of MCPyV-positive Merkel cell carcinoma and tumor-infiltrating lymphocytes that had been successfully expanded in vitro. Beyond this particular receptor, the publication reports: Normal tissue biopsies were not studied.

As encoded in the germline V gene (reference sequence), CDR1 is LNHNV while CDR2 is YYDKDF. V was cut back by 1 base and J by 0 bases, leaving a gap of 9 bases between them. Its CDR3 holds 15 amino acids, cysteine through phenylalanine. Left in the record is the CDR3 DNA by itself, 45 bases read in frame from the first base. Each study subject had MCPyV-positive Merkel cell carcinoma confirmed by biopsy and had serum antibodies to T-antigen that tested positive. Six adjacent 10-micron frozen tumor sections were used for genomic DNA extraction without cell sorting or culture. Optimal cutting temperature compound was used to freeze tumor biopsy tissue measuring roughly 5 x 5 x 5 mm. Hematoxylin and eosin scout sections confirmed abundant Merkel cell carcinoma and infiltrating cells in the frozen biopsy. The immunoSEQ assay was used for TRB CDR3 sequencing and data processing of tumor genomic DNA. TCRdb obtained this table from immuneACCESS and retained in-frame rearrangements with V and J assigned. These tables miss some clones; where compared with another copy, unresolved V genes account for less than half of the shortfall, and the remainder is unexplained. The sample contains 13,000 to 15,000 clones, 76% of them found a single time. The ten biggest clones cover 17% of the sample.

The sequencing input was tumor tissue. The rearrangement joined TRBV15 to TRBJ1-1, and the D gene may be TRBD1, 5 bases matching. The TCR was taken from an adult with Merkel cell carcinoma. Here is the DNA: TGTGCCACCAGCAGAGGGGGGGGTTTGAACACTGAAGCTTTCTTT. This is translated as CATSRGGGLNTEAFF.